These T cell receptor beta chains were read from a single sample in a study of T cells in Graves' hyperthyroidism and ophthalmopathy. TCRdb itself ran the multiplex PCR reads through MiXCR, one entry per CDR3 protein. The sample has a few hundred thousand distinct CDR3 sequences, about 13% seen once. The sample consisted of blood. Receptors originate from a woman in her forties with Graves' ophthalmopathy. CDR3s leave out the opening cysteine and the closing phenylalanine or tryptophan. The order of the fields is CDR3 length, V gene, CDR3 protein.

14 TRBV5-1 ASSLRELVVNSPLH
12 TRBV2 ASRGRASNQPQH
13 TRBV4-1 ASTPSGGIYNEQF
12 TRBV3-1 ASSTAVMGNTIY
12 TRBV25-1 ASRKQGNLGEAF
13 TRBV4-1 ASSQGDTGVDTQY
11 TRBV20-1 SASDRINYGYT
12 TRBV6-1 ASRESVVGGELF
13 TRBV12-3/TRBV12-4 ASSWTSGSTGELF
13 TRBV2 ASKTTGIMNTEAF
13 TRBV3-1 ASSLQGGVSFEAF
14 TRBV11-2 ASSLVGLAVYNEQF
12 TRBV12-3/TRBV12-4 ASSPDHSSQPQH
13 TRBV7-2 ASSSLDLAKNIQY
13 TRBV28 ASSLGTTAYYGYT
11 TRBV27 ASSLDGYNEQF
14 TRBV7-9 ASSHPPGQITDTQY
11 TRBV24-1 ATSDRANQPQH
16 TRBV20-1 SARDPLAGGRVLGEQY
12 TRBV12-3/TRBV12-4 ASSLMEVSETQY
10 TRBV5-8 ASRLAGVEQF
14 TRBV9 ASSAGTGGRNTEAF
14 TRBV14 ASSQARESPYNEQF
12 TRBV2 ASSPGQGANEQF
11 TRBV20-1 SALDYLGDEQY
14 TRBV3-1 ASSLLAGGLIDTQY
14 TRBV20-1 SALIVRGGRTDTQY
13 TRBV5-5 ASSLGVSVWETQY
11 TRBV19 ASSTGQFYGYT
13 TRBV12-3/TRBV12-4 ASTQGQLDTDTQY
11 TRBV20-1 SARQDWYTEAF
10 TRBV20-1 SASFLGAEAF
16 TRBV12-3/TRBV12-4 ASSPRQGTLRANYGYT
14 TRBV7-8 ASSRTGWDPNQPQY